This entry features one T cell receptor (beta chain) sequence. Its antigen is not yet known. No base quality information exists; no much larger clone differs at one position. The donors were healthy, HIV-negative adults with no recently reported acute infections or vaccinations. Only Caucasian adults living in Nashville, Tennessee, USA were represented among the donors. CD4+ T cells were enriched through magnetic negative selection, after which naive cells were positively selected on CD45RA and the remaining negative fraction served as the memory subset. Blood was obtained by leukapheresis, after which PBMCs were separated by Ficoll-Histopaque density gradient centrifugation and cryopreserved in liquid nitrogen vapor phase. Purity and quantity of every magnetically sorted T cell population were checked by analytical flow cytometry. Genomic DNA was isolated from every sorted fraction and measured by UV absorbance on a Nanodrop 2000c.

This specimen comes from a study of shared clonotypes between healthy human individuals (TCRdb year 2020). Study-wide context: A couple of women and a few men aged 18 to 49 years were included in the cohort. Per donor, three plates each were used for CD4 naive and CD4 memory, two for CD8 naive, and one for CD8 memory. To estimate repertoire size and how much clonotypes are shared between individuals, the study performed deep sequencing of blood TCR repertoires from roughly five healthy adults. Each donor's leukapheresis produced roughly between roughly 0.85 and 10 billion PBMCs. To increase sequencing depth and limit assay-specific biases, TCR repertoire library preparation and sequencing were carried out by different laboratories using diverse techniques.

The full study reports these points: Pairwise subsampling indicated that sequencing depth was expected to affect the degree of clonotype sharing among donors. Across a few donors, roughly 5.4% of naive CD4, approximately 3.6% of naive CD8, around 2.5% of memory CD4, and approximately 0.42% of memory CD8 clonotypes were shared. Because the study included only a small number of donors, the genetic and exposure-history diversity represented was limited. Larger estimated clonotype richness was generally found for naive subsets than for memory subsets. Sampling was restricted to blood, and TCR repertoires in tissue are likely to differ from TCR repertoires in blood. Rarefaction of sorted-subset datasets indicated incomplete sequencing despite the large sequencing depth. Compared with non-shared clonotypes, the clonotypes found in all four sorted-subset donors had higher generation probabilities.

Using the deep immunoSEQ assay, multiplex PCR amplified TCR CDR3 regions from genomic DNA. Extracted genomic DNA from each cell subset was spread evenly across all wells of several immunoSEQ 96-well plates, with each plate serving as a replicate. For sorted subsets, about 210 ng of genomic DNA, equivalent to around 30,000 T cell genomes, went into each replicate PCR. The purified libraries were quantified using a Qubit 3.0 fluorometer, sized with a Bioanalyzer 2100, and then quantified again using the KAPA Library Quantification kit. Every immunoSEQ 96-well plate was sequenced on a separate single-read 150-cycle Illumina NextSeq 550 flow cell. The published analysis was carried out like this. Because the immunoSEQ output included only junctional sequences and no quality scores, the filtering could not be the same as the filtering used for full-length reads. Sequences were annotated with PyIR, a Python wrapper for IgBLAST v1.9, using IMGT germline references to assign V/J genes and CDR3. Any read was removed if the V/J assignment was weak (E-value above 1e-6), the CDR3 was missing, or the read contained stop codons, out-of-frame junctions, or ambiguous translated residues. A V3J clonotype was defined by an identical inferred V gene, J gene, and CDR3 amino acid sequence. The percentage overlap between two repertoires was calculated by dividing the number of shared unique clonotypes by the size of the smaller repertoire. Three approaches were used to assess repertoire richness: RTK rarefaction, the Chao1 estimator, and Recon v2.1 estimates of unobserved clonotypes. OLGA was used to compute generation probabilities for all TCRbeta clonotypes that the gDNA method yielded from a few donors. Sourced from immuneACCESS, this table was stored by TCRdb with only in-frame sequences that have V and J called. A share of the clones is absent; for the studies checked, an unresolved V gene accounts for under half, and the remainder has no known explanation. The D gene and trimming were derived from the DNA, and the V and J assignments and clone size from that table. This sample comprises some 2,400,000 clones, about 94% of them detected only once. Around 0.13% of the sample is taken by the ten largest.

Measured from the cysteine to the phenylalanine, the CDR3 is 13 residues long. Only the CDR3 DNA stays, 39 bases, in frame from base 1. Germline trimming: 8 bases from V, 5 bases from J; junction bases outside gene matches: 8. According to the germline V gene, CDR1 reads MDHEN and CDR2 reads SYDVKM. Here the chain combines TRBV28 and TRBJ2-7; TRBD1 fits 8 bases in the junction. Sequenced input: naive CD4+ T cells sorted from blood. Per the publication, the cell subset or site label means: CD45RA+ positively selected. This TCR was recovered from a man younger than 35 in good health. The CDR3 in this case is CASGKADRDEQYF. The DNA sequence is given as TGTGCCAGCGGGAAAGCGGACAGGGACGAGCAGTACTTC.